This record looks at one TCR beta chain sequence and its context. Its cognate antigen is unknown. Since all of the isolated RNA was reverse transcribed, expressed TCRB transcripts were what got sequenced. Using immunoSEQ multiplex PCR, the repertoire was profiled, and TCRdb retains in-frame clones only, with some absent. The sample contains about 160,000 clones, roughly 7.1% of which appear only once. This sample was included in a study of beta chain features in type 1 diabetes. Overall study: Patients did not differ from healthy donors in age, gender or cell yield.

Trimming cost V 5 bases and J 8 bases; bases outside gene matches: 15. Germline CDR1 and CDR2: KGHSH and LQKENI. The CDR3 sequence is 16 residues long. Study-level results: In every one of the four CD4+ subsets, TCRB CDR3s were moderately but significantly shorter in Type 1 diabetes patients.

The specimen was central memory CD4+ T cells from blood. The genes are TRBV18 and TRBJ2-1, with 7 bases identical to TRBD2. The origin of this receptor is a middle-aged woman with type 1 diabetes. In nucleotides, the CDR3 is TGTGCCAGCTCAGCACGGACTAGAGGCGGGTCGGATGAGCAGTTCTTC. It yields the protein CASSARTRGGSDEQFF.